This T cell receptor (beta chain) was sequenced during a study of shared clonotypes between healthy human individuals (dated by TCRdb to the early 2020s). Turning to the overall study: A few men and a couple of women, aged 18 to 49 years, made up the cohort. For each donor, CD4 naive and CD4 memory were each given three plates, CD8 naive was given two plates, and CD8 memory was given one plate. To estimate repertoire size and how much clonotypes are shared between individuals, the study performed deep sequencing of blood TCR repertoires from a handful of healthy adults. Different laboratories and diverse techniques were used to prepare libraries and sequence TCR repertoires, to increase sequencing depth and limit assay-specific biases. Between about 0.85 and 10 billion PBMCs per donor were obtained by leukapheresis.

What the authors observed across the whole study: Because the study included only a small number of donors, the genetic and exposure-history diversity represented was limited. Compared with non-shared clonotypes, the clonotypes found in all four sorted-subset donors had higher generation probabilities. Rarefaction of sorted-subset datasets indicated incomplete sequencing despite the large sequencing depth. Sampling was restricted to blood, and TCR repertoires in tissue are likely to differ from TCR repertoires in blood. Pairwise subsampling indicated that sequencing depth was expected to affect the degree of clonotype sharing among donors. Estimated clonotype richness was generally larger for naive than for memory subsets. About 4.5% of naive CD4, 3% to 3.5% of naive CD8, approximately 2% of memory CD4, and about 0.4% of memory CD8 clonotypes were shared across several donors.

The table lists this clone with a few counts. What this receptor recognizes is not known. No base quality information exists; no much larger clone differs at one position. The donors were healthy, HIV-negative adults with no recently reported acute infections or vaccinations. Only Caucasian adults living in Nashville, Tennessee, USA were represented among the donors. CD4+ T cells were enriched through magnetic negative selection, after which naive cells were positively selected on CD45RA and the remaining negative fraction served as the memory subset. Blood was collected by leukapheresis, and PBMCs were isolated by Ficoll-Histopaque density gradient centrifugation and then cryopreserved in liquid nitrogen vapor phase. Purity and quantity of every magnetically sorted T cell population were checked by analytical flow cytometry. Genomic DNA was isolated from each sorted fraction and quantified by UV absorbance on a Nanodrop 2000c.

Using the deep immunoSEQ assay, TCR CDR3 regions were amplified from genomic DNA by multiplex PCR. For each cell subset, the extracted genomic DNA was distributed evenly across all wells of several immunoSEQ 96-well plates, and each plate served as one replicate. Each replicate PCR for sorted subsets received about 200 ng genomic DNA, equal to 28,000 or so T cell genomes. Purified libraries were measured with a Qubit 3.0 fluorometer, size-checked on a Bioanalyzer 2100, and measured again with the KAPA Library Quantification kit. Every immunoSEQ 96-well plate was sequenced on a separate single-read 150-cycle Illumina NextSeq 550 flow cell. On the authors' methods: Because the immunoSEQ output included only junctional sequences and no quality scores, the filtering could not be the same as the filtering used for full-length reads. Sequences were annotated with PyIR, a Python wrapper for IgBLAST v1.9, using IMGT germline references to assign V/J genes and CDR3. Any read was removed if the V/J assignment was weak (E-value above 1e-6), the CDR3 was missing, or the read contained stop codons, out-of-frame junctions, or ambiguous translated residues. A V3J clonotype was defined by an identical inferred V gene, J gene, and CDR3 amino acid sequence. To compute the percentage overlap between repertoires, the number of shared unique clonotypes was divided by the size of the smaller repertoire. RTK rarefaction, the Chao1 estimator, and Recon v2.1 estimates of unobserved clonotypes were used to assess repertoire richness. For all TCRbeta clonotypes obtained by the gDNA method from several donors, generation probabilities were computed with OLGA. Imported from immuneACCESS, the table was reduced by TCRdb to in-frame sequences with V and J called. These copies leave out some clones; in studies compared against another copy, an unresolved V gene accounts for under half, and the cause of the remainder is not known. V and J calls and clone size are given by that table; D and trimming were obtained from the DNA. The sample data list over a million clones, and 70% to 80% of these were observed just once. The ten most abundant clones make up 0.6% to 0.7% of the sample.

From the germline V gene, CDR1 is MNHNS and CDR2 is SASEGT. Spanning cysteine to phenylalanine, the CDR3 consists of 13 amino acids. Only the CDR3 portion is preserved as DNA: 39 bases, with reading frame beginning at the first base. V and J are truncated by 7 bases and 4 bases respectively, leaving an intervening sequence of 13 bases. The sequenced material came from memory CD4+ T cells from PBMCs. In the paper's terms, the cell subset or site label means: CD45RA-negative fraction. The TCR comes from a man younger than 35 in good health. Some clones in this sample may be carry-over from other donors' samples. The chain employs TRBV6-1 and TRBJ1-2; D gene: possibly TRBD1, on 5 matching bases. The DNA is TGTGCCAGCATTAAATCACAGGTCTATGGCTACACCTTC. The encoded protein is CASIKSQVYGYTF.